This T cell receptor (beta chain) was found in a study of post-analysis software for immune sequencing data. Study-wide findings and caveats: Elevated frequency relative to controls characterized roughly five TRBV segments in patients, TRBV5-6, TRBV5-1 and TRBV20-1 among them.

TCR beta libraries were prepared from cDNA with unique molecular identifiers. TCRdb analysed the PCR reads with MiXCR anew, one entry per CDR3 protein. The table lists approximately 350,000 distinct CDR3 sequences, roughly 35% of them singletons. This clonotype has just a few counts. Its antigen remains unknown. The CDR3 spans 15 residues. CDR1 is SEHNR, CDR2 FQNEAQ, per germline (reference sequence). The germline V and J ends were trimmed by 3 bases and 5 bases, with 17 bases remaining between them. Sequencing input: blood. The genes are TRBV7-9 and TRBJ2-7; tentative D call: TRBD2 (6 bases). The receptor was isolated from a girl between 10 and 17 years old with multiple sclerosis. CDR3 in DNA: TGTGCCAGCAGCTTTAAATCGAATCGCGGGGACGAGCAGTACTTC. This encodes CASSFKSNRGDEQYF.